Shown below are 22 T cell receptor beta chains from a single sample sequenced in a study of cytomegalovirus exposure and HLA in healthy donors. The method was immunoSEQ multiplex PCR; TCRdb's version includes in-frame clones alone and lacks a portion of them. The sample includes roughly 240,000 clones, 87% of them seen just once. Sequenced material: PBMCs. These receptors all stem from a man aged 18 to 30 in good health and CMV-seronegative.

The genes are TRBV2 and TRBJ1-5; maybe TRBD1 (5 bases). The CDR3 length is 13 residues. V lost 4 bases, J lost 4 bases, and 8 bases lay in between. Germline V gene lookup returns CDR1 SNHLY and CDR2 FYNNEI. Here the CDR3 reads CASSGTSNQPQHF. The CDR3 DNA sequence: TGTGCCAGCAGTGGGACATCTAATCAGCCCCAGCATTTT.

The chain recombines TRBV7-9 with TRBJ2-7; maybe TRBD1 (5 bases). V dropped 2 bases and J dropped 4 bases, with 12 bases sitting between them. The CDR3 spans 14 residues. CDR1 and CDR2 from the germline V gene are SEHNR and FQNEAQ (reference sequence). The CDR3 is CASSLMQGSYEQYF. CDR3 nucleotides: TGTGCCAGCAGCTTAATGCAGGGTTCTTACGAGCAGTACTTC.

The chain is built from TRBV2 and TRBJ1-4; D unresolved. Germline lookup yields CDR1 SNHLY and CDR2 FYNNEI. V shed 2 bases and J shed 8 bases, with 9 bases lying between them. The CDR3 loop spans 13 amino acids. CDR3 region: CASSERREEKLFF. CDR3 DNA sequence: TGTGCCAGCAGTGAAAGGAGGGAGGAAAAACTGTTTTTT.

This chain uses TRBV28 with TRBJ2-3; D is unclear. Trimming left V 4 bases short and J 0 bases short, with 11 bases between. The CDR3 is 15 amino acids. Looked up from germline, CDR1 is MDHEN and CDR2 is SYDVKM. CDR3 loop: CASSYERGSTDTQYF. CDR3 DNA: TGTGCCAGCAGTTACGAGCGAGGTAGCACAGATACGCAGTATTTT.

This clone was detected only a few times. V and J are TRBV2 and TRBJ2-1, with a weak D call TRBD2 (6 bases). Per germline, CDR1 SNHLY and CDR2 FYNNEI. The CDR3 is made up of 11 amino acids. Trimming took 5 bases from V and 9 from J, leaving 8 bases between them. The CDR3 DNA follows: TGTGCCAGCAGTAGAGCGGGTGAGCAGTTCTTC. Its translation: CASSRAGEQFF.

The V call is TRBV28, the J call TRBJ2-3; weak D call: TRBD2 (5 bases). The ends were cut back, 7 bases at V and 1 base at J, with 9 bases in the middle. The CDR3 consists of 13 residues. CDR1 and CDR2 (germline): MDHEN, SYDVKM. CDR3 amino acids: CASTPGGTDTQYF. The CDR3 nucleotides are TGTGCCAGCACCCCCGGGGGCACAGATACGCAGTATTTT.

V is TRBV9 and J is TRBJ2-3; D remains ambiguous. The germline V gene encodes CDR1 SGDLS and CDR2 YYNGEE. Trimming stripped 0 bases from V and 4 bases from J, with 9 bases between. The CDR3 has 14 amino acids. This CDR3 reads CASSVERYPDTQYF. DNA of the CDR3: TGTGCCAGCAGCGTAGAGAGGTACCCAGATACGCAGTATTTT.

The rearrangement links TRBV7-2 to TRBJ2-7; TRBD2 matches at 7 bases. Germline V gene lookup returns CDR1 SGHTA and CDR2 FQGNSA. The CDR3 loop spans 15 amino acids. The trim removed 2 bases at V and 3 bases at J, leaving 7 bases unmatched. The CDR3 sequence: CASSLLAEGFYEQYF. For the CDR3, the DNA is TGTGCCAGCAGCTTACTAGCGGAAGGGTTCTACGAGCAGTACTTC.

The V and J genes are TRBV28 and TRBJ2-7; weak D call: TRBD1 (6 bases). The CDR3 totals 14 residues. CDR1 is MDHEN and CDR2 is SYDVKM in the germline V gene. V gave up 6 bases and J gave up 5 bases, with 17 bases separating them. The CDR3 region is CASRPDSSYHEQYF. DNA for the CDR3: TGTGCCAGCAGACCGGACAGCTCCTACCACGAGCAGTACTTC.

This clone was seen more than once but under ten times. V gene TRBV2 combines with J gene TRBJ1-2; 11 nucleotides match TRBD1. There are 13 residues in the CDR3. Germline V lookup: CDR1 SNHLY, CDR2 FYNNEI. The V gene end was trimmed by 6 bases and the J gene end by 5 bases; junction bases not matched to a gene: 2. CDR3: CASRDRGPYGYTF. As DNA, the CDR3 is TGTGCCAGCAGGGACAGGGGGCCTTATGGCTACACCTTC.

This rearrangement joins TRBV19 to TRBJ2-7, with D unresolved. Per the germline V gene, CDR1 is LNHDA and CDR2 is SQIVND (reference sequence). The CDR3 runs to 12 residues. With 6 bases removed from V and 6 bases from J, the gap between germline ends came to 12 bases. CDR3 sequence: CASSPPSLEQYF. As DNA, the CDR3 is TGTGCCAGTAGCCCCCCTTCCCTCGAGCAGTACTTC.

The chain employs TRBV13 and TRBJ2-1, with 7 bases fitting TRBD2. Germline values: CDR1 PRHDT, CDR2 FYEKMQ (reference sequence). CDR3 length equals 15 residues. V lost 5 bases, J lost 4 bases, and 8 bases stayed unmatched. CDR3: CASSHSGQPYNEQFF. In DNA form, the CDR3 reads TGTGCCAGCAGCCATAGCGGGCAACCTTACAATGAGCAGTTCTTC.

The chain is built from TRBV6-5 and TRBJ1-3; no firm D call. CDR1 is MNHEY, CDR2 SVGAGI, per germline. Trimming cost V 0 bases and J 2 bases, with 8 bases left between them. The CDR3 spans 15 residues. CDR3 coding DNA: TGTGCCAGCAGTTACTCTCCCCAGGCTGGAAACACCATATATTTT. It specifies CASSYSPQAGNTIYF.

The J gene is TRBJ1-4, the V gene TRBV6-1, with a weak D call TRBD1 (6 bases). CDR1 is MNHNS, CDR2 SASEGT, per germline. CDR3 length equals 15 residues. V was trimmed by 0 bases and J by 8 bases, leaving 13 bases between them. CDR3 residues: CASSEADRGTEKLFF. The CDR3, as DNA: TGTGCCAGCAGTGAAGCAGACCGAGGGACAGAAAAACTGTTTTTT.

The rearrangement uses TRBV11-2 and TRBJ2-7, with TRBD1 matching over 10 bases. The CDR3 loop spans 17 amino acids. The germline V gene has CDR1 SGHAT and CDR2 FQNNGV. The V and J ends lost 2 bases and 0 bases, in that order; junction bases with no gene match: 7. The CDR3 region is CASSLTPGQGPSYEQYF. CDR3 in DNA: TGTGCCAGCAGCTTAACTCCGGGACAGGGGCCCTCCTACGAGCAGTACTTC.

The chain recombines TRBV30 with TRBJ1-1; TRBD1 matches at 9 bases. Germline lookup yields CDR1 GTSNPN and CDR2 SVGIG (reference sequence). V lost 8 bases to trimming and J lost 7 bases; unmatched junction nucleotides: 11. The CDR3 runs 13 residues. The CDR3 sequence is CALRTGAIIEAFF. CDR3 nucleotides: TGTGCCCTTCGGACAGGGGCGATAATTGAAGCTTTCTTT.

For the CDR3, the DNA is TGTGCCAGCAGTCTAAGCCCCTCGCCGGACAGCTACGAGCAGTACTTC. It encodes CASSLSPSPDSYEQYF. V and J are TRBV28 and TRBJ2-7; possible D gene TRBD1, 6 bases. Germline CDR1 and CDR2: MDHEN and SYDVKM. Deletions cut 5 bases from V and 3 bases from J, with 20 bases between. The CDR3 contains 16 residues.

This clone appeared once. The chain has TRBV2 and TRBJ2-7; unclear D gene. Trimming pared 8 bases from V and 2 bases from J, leaving 16 bases between. In germline, CDR1 is SNHLY, CDR2 FYNNEI. The length of the CDR3 is 14 residues. The CDR3 sequence: CASLEDLAAYEQYF. The CDR3 nucleotides read TGTGCCAGCCTAGAGGATCTCGCGGCCTACGAGCAGTACTTC.

This clone was seen more than once but under ten times. The rearrangement links TRBV19 to TRBJ1-2; 8 bases map to TRBD1. The CDR3 contains 14 residues. The junction had 11 bases not matched to a gene; V was cut back by 6 bases and J by 8 bases. Germline values: CDR1 LNHDA, CDR2 SQIVND (reference sequence). CDR3 residues: CASSIQGALEGYTF. For the CDR3, the DNA is TGTGCCAGTAGCATCCAGGGGGCGCTGGAGGGCTACACCTTC.

The rearrangement uses TRBV28 and TRBJ2-6; 10 bases are a match to TRBD2. The J segment lost 3 bases and the V segment lost 7 bases, leaving 6 bases of the junction unmatched. CDR3 length equals 16 residues. Germline V gene sequence: CDR1 MDHEN, CDR2 SYDVKM. The CDR3 DNA sequence: TGTGCCAGCACGGTAGCGGGAGGTCTTGGGGCCAACGTCCTGACTTTC. Translation gives CASTVAGGLGANVLTF.

The gene calls are TRBV4-1 and TRBJ1-1; 7 bases fit TRBD1. The junction had 3 bases not matched to a gene; V was cut back by 0 bases and J by 5 bases. CDR3 length equals 14 residues. CDR1 and CDR2 (germline): MGHRA, YSYEKL. This CDR3 is CASSQDLRGTEAFF. CDR3 nucleotide sequence: TGCGCCAGCAGCCAAGATCTCAGGGGGACTGAAGCTTTCTTT.

This clone appeared a single time. The chain uses TRBV21-1 and TRBJ2-7; the table's D call of TRBD2 was not tested on the DNA. TRBV21-1 is an annotated pseudogene. The CDR3 spans 15 residues. The chain's CDR3 is CASHLTSGSSYEQYF. CDR3 coding DNA: TGTGCCAGTCATCTCACAAGCGGGAGTAGTTACGAGCAGTACTTC.